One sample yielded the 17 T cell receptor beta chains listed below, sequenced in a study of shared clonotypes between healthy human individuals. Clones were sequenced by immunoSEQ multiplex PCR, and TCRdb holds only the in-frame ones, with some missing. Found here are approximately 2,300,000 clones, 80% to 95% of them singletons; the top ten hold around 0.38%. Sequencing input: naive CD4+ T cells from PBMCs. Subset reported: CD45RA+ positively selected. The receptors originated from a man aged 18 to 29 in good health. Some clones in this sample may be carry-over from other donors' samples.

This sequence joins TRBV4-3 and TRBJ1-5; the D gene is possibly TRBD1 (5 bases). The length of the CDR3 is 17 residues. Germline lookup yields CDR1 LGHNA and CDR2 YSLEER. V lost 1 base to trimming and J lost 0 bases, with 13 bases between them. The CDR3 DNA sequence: TGCGCCAGCAGCCAAGTCCTCACGACAGATAGCAATCAGCCCCAGCATTTT. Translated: CASSQVLTTDSNQPQHF.

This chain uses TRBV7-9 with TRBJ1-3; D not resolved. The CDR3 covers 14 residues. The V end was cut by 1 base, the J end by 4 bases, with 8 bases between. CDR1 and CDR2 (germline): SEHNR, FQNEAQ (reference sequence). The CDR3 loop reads CASSLGVEGNTIYF. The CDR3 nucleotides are TGTGCCAGCAGCTTAGGGGTGGAAGGAAACACCATATATTTT.

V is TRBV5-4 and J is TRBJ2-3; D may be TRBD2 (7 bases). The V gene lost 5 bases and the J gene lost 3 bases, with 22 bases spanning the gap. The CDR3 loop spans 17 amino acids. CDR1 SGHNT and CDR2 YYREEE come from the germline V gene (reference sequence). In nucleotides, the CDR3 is TGTGCCAGCAGTCTTGGGGGGGCGGATCGTTTTACAGATACGCAGTATTTT. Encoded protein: CASSLGGADRFTDTQYF. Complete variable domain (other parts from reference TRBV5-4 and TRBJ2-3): ETGVTQSPTHLIKTRGQQVTLRCSSQSGHNTVSWYQQALGQGPQFIFQYYREEENGRGNFPPRFSGLQFPNYSSELNVNALELDDSALYLCASSLGGADRFTDTQYFGPGTRLTVL.

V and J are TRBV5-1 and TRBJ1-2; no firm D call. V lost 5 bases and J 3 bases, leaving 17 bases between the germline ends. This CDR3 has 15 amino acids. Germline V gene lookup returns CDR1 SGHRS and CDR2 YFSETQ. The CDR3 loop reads CASRPGPTEDYGYTF. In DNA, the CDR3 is TGCGCCAGCAGACCCGGACCAACCGAGGACTATGGCTACACCTTC.

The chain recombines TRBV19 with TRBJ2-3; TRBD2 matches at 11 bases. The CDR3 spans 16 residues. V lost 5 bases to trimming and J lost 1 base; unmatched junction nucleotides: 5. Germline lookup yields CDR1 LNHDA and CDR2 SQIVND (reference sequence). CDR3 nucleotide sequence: TGTGCCAGTAGTCTTAGCGGGAGGGGAGGCACAGATACGCAGTATTTT. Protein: CASSLSGRGGTDTQYF.

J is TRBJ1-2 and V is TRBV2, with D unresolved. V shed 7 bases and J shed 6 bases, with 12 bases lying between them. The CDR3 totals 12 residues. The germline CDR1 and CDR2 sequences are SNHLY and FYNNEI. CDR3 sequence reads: CASMWGLDGYTF. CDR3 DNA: TGTGCCAGCATGTGGGGTTTAGATGGCTACACCTTC.

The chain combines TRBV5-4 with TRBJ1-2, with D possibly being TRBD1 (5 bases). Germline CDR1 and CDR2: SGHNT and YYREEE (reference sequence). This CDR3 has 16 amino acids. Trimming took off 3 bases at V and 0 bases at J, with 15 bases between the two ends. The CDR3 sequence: CASSSPPGGTNYGYTF. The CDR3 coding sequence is TGTGCCAGCAGCTCCCCGCCGGGGGGTACTAACTATGGCTACACCTTC.

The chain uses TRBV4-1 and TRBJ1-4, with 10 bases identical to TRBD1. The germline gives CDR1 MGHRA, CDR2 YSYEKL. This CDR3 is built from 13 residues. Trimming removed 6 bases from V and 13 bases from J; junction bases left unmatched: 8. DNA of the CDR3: TGCGCCAGCAGAGGGACAGGGGAATCAGGACTGTTTTTT. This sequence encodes CASRGTGESGLFF.

The CDR3 loop is CASSYGQMNQPQHF. CDR3 nucleotide sequence: TGTGCCAGCAGTTACGGACAGATGAATCAGCCCCAGCATTTT. J is TRBJ1-5 and V is TRBV6-6; D might be TRBD1 (6 bases). Trimming stripped 2 bases from V and 4 bases from J, with 9 bases between. The CDR3 runs 14 residues. Germline V gene lookup returns CDR1 MNHNY and CDR2 SVGAGI (reference sequence).

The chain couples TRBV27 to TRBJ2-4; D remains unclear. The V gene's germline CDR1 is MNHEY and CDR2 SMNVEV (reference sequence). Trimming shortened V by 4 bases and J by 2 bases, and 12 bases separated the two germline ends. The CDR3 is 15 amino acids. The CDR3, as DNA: TGTGCCAGCAGTTCCCTACTTGGGCCCAAAAACATTCAGTACTTC. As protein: CASSSLLGPKNIQYF.

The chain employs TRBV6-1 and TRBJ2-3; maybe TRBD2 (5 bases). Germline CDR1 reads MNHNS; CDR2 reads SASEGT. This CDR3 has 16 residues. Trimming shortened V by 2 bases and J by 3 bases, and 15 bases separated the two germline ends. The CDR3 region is CASSEFRTRRTDTQYF. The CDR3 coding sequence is TGTGCCAGCAGTGAATTTCGGACCAGGAGGACAGATACGCAGTATTTT.

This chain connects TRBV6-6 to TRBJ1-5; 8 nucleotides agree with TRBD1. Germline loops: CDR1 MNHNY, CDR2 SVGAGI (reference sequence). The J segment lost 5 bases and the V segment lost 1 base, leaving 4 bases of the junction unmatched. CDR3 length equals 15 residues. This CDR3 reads CASSYWTGSDQPQHF. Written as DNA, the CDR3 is TGTGCCAGCAGTTACTGGACAGGGTCAGATCAGCCCCAGCATTTT.

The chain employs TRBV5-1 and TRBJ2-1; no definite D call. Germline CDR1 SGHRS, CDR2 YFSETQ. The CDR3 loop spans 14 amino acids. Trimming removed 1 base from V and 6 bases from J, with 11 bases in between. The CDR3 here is CASSLWTDANEQFF. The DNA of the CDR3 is TGCGCCAGCAGCTTGTGGACGGATGCCAATGAGCAGTTCTTC.

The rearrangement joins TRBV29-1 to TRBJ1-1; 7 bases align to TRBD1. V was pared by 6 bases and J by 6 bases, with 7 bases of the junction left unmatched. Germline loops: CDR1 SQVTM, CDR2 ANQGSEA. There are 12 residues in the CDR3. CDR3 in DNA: TGCAGCGTCATACAGGGGTTCGCTGAAGCTTTCTTT. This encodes CSVIQGFAEAFF.

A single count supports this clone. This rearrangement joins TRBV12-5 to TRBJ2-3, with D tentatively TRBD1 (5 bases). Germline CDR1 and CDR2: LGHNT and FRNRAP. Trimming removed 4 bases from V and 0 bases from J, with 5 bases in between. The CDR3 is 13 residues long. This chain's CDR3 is CASGSGSTDTQYF. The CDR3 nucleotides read TGTGCTAGTGGTTCAGGGAGCACAGATACGCAGTATTTT.

CDR3 in amino acids: CASSPGGGKQETQYF. As DNA, the CDR3 is TGTGCCAGCAGCCCAGGCGGGGGGAAACAAGAGACCCAGTACTTC. The chain uses TRBV7-2 and TRBJ2-5, with 8 bases matching TRBD2. CDR1 SGHTA and CDR2 FQGNSA come from the germline V gene. V was pared by 5 bases and J by 2 bases, with 7 bases of the junction left unmatched. The CDR3 has 15 residues.

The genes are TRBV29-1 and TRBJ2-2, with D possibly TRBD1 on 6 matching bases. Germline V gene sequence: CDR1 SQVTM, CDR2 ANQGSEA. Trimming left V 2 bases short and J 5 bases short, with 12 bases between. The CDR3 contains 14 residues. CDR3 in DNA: TGCAGCGTTGAACCTTCAGGGGCTACCGGGGAGCTGTTTTTT. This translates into CSVEPSGATGELFF.